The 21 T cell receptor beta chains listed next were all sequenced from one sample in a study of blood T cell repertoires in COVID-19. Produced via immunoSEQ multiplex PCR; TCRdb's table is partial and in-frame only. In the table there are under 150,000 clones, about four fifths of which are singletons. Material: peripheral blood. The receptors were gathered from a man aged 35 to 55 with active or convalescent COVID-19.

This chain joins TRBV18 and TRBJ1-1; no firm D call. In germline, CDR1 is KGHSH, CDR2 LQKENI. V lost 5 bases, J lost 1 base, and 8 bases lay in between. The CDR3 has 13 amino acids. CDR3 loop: CASSSTQNTEAFF. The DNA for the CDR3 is TGTGCCAGCTCATCGACACAGAACACTGAAGCTTTCTTT.

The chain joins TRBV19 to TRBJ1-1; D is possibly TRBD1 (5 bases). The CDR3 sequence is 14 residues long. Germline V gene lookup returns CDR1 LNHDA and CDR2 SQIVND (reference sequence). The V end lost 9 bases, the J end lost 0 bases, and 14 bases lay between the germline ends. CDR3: CASLRGFMNTEAFF. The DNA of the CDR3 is TGTGCCAGCCTCCGGGGGTTCATGAACACTGAAGCTTTCTTT.

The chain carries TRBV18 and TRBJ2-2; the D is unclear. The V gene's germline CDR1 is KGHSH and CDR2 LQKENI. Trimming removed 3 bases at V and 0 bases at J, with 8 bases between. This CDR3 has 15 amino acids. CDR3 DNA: TGTGCCAGCTCACCTCAGGCTGCGAACACCGGGGAGCTGTTTTTT. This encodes CASSPQAANTGELFF.

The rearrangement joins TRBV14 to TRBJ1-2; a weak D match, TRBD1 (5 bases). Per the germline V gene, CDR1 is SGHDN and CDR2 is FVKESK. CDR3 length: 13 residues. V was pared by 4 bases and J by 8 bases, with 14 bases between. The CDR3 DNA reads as TGTGCCAGCAGCCTGACGCCAGGGCAAGGCTACACCTTC. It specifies CASSLTPGQGYTF.

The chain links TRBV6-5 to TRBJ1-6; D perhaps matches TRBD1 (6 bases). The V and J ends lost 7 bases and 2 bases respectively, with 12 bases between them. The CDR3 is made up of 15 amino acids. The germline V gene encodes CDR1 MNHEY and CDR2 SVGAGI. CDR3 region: CASISGDTYNSPLHF. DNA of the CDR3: TGTGCCAGCATCTCCGGGGACACCTATAATTCACCCCTCCACTTT.

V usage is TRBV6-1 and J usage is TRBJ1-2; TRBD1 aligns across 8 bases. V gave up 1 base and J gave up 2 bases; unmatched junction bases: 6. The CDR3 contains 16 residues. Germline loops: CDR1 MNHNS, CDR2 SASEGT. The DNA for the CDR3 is TGTGCCAGCAGTGAAGAAGGGACAGGTTTGAACTATGGCTACACCTTC. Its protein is CASSEEGTGLNYGYTF.

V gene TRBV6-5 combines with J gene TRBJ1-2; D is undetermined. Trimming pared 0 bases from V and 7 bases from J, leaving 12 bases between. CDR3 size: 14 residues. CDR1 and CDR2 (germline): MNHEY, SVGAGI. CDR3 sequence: CASSYSSLGSGYTF. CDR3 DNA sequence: TGTGCCAGCAGTTACTCCTCGCTAGGGAGTGGCTACACCTTC.

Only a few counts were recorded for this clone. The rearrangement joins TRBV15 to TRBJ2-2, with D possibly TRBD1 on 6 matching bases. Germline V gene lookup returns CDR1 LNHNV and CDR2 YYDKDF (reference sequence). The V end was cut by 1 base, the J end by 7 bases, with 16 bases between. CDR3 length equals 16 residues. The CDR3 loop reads CATSRVRSGAGGELFF. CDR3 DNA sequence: TGTGCCACCAGCAGAGTAAGATCAGGGGCCGGCGGGGAGCTGTTTTTT.

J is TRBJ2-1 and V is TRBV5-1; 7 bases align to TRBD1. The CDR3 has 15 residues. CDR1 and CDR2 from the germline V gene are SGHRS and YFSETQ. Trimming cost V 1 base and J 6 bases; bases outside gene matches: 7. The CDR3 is CASSLLGDRGNEQFF. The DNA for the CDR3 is TGCGCCAGCAGCTTGCTTGGGGACAGAGGCAATGAGCAGTTCTTC.

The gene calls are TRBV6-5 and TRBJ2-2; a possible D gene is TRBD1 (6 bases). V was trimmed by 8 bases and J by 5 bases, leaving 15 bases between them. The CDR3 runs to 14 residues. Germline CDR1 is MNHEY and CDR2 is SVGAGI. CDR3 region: CASLNRVMTGELFF. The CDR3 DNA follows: TGTGCCAGCTTAAACAGGGTTATGACCGGGGAGCTGTTTTTT.

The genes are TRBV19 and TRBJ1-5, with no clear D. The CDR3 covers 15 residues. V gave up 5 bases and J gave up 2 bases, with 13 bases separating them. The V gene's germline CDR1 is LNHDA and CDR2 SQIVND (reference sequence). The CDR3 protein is CASSRRGIGNQPQHF. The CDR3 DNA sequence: TGTGCCAGTAGTCGGAGAGGGATTGGCAATCAGCCCCAGCATTTT.

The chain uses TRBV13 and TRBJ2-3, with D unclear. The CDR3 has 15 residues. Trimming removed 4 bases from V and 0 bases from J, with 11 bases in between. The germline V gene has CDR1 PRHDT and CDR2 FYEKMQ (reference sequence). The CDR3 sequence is CASSSRLVSTDTQYF. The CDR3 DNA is TGTGCCAGCAGCTCAAGACTGGTAAGCACAGATACGCAGTATTTT. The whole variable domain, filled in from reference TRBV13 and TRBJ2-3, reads AAGVIQSPRHLIKEKRETATLKCYPIPRHDTVYWYQQGPGQDPQFLISFYEKMQSDKGSIPDRFSAQQFSDYHSELNMSSLELGDSALYFCASSSRLVSTDTQYFGPGTRLTVL.

In DNA form, the CDR3 reads TGTGCCAGCAGCCCCATGGGGGGTGGTTCACCCCTCCACTTT. Its protein product is CASSPMGGGSPLHF. The gene calls are TRBV7-3 and TRBJ1-6; tentative D call: TRBD1 (5 bases). In germline, CDR1 is SGHTA, CDR2 FQGTGA. The V and J ends lost 5 bases and 9 bases respectively, with 14 bases between them. There are 14 residues in the CDR3.

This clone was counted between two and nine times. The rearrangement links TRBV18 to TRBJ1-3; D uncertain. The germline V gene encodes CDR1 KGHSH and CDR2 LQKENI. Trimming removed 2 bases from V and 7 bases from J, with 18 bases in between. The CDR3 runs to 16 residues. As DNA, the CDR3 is TGTGCCAGCTCACCAAGGACTCCAGGAGGGAGCAACACCATATATTTT. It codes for CASSPRTPGGSNTIYF.

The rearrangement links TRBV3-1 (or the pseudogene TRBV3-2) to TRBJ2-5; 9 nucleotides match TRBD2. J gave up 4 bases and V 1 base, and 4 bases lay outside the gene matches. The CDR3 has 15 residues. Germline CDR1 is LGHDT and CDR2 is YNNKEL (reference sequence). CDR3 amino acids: CASSQGAGGAETQYF. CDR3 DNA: TGTGCCAGCAGCCAAGGAGCGGGGGGAGCAGAGACCCAGTACTTC.

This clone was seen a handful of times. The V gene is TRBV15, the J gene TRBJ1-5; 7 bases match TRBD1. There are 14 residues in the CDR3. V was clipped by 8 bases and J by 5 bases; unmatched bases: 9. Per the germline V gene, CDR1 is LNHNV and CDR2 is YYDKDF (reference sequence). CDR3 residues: CATAAGQNYQPQHF. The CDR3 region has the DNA TGTGCCACCGCGGCGGGACAGAACTATCAGCCCCAGCATTTT.

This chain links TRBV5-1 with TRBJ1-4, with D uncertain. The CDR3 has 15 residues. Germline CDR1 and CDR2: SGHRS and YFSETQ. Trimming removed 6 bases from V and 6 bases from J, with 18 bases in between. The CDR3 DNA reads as TGCGCCAGCACCCCGGAGGGCAGGCGGTATGAAAAACTGTTTTTT. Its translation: CASTPEGRRYEKLFF.

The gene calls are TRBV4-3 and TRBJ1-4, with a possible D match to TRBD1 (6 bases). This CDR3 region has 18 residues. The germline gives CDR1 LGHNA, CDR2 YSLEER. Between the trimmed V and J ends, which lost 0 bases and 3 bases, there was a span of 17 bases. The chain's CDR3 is CASSQERGLGASNEKLFF. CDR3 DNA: TGCGCCAGCAGCCAAGAGAGAGGCTTGGGGGCCTCTAATGAAAAACTGTTTTTT.

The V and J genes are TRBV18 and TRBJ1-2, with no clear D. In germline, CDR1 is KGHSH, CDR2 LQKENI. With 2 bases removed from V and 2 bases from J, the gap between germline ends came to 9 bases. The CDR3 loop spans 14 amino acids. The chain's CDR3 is CASSPAEGNYGYTF. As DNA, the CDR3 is TGTGCCAGCTCACCAGCGGAGGGCAACTATGGCTACACCTTC.

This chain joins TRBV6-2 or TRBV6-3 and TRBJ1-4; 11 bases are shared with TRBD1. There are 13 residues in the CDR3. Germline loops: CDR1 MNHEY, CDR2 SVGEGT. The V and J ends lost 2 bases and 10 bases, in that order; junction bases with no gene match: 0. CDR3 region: CASSYGTGGKLFF. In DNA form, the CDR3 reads TGTGCCAGCAGTTACGGGACAGGGGGAAAACTGTTTTTT.

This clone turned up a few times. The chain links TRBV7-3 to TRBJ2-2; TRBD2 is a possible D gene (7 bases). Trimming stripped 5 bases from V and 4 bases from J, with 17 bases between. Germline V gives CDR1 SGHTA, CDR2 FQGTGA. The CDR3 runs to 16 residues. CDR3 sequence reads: CASSHRAAGATGELFF. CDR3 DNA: TGTGCCAGCAGCCACAGGGCGGCGGGGGCCACCGGGGAGCTGTTTTTT.